The sequence of this T cell receptor beta chain was determined in a study of T-cell reconstitution after alpha-beta-depleted transplantation in children. Unique molecular identifiers were incorporated during preparation of the TCRbeta library. TCRdb recomputed calls from the PCR reads with MiXCR, one row per CDR3 protein. The sample lists a few hundred thousand distinct CDR3 sequences, 9.7% seen once, with 5.1% in the top ten. V lost 7 bases and J 3 bases, leaving 17 bases between the germline ends. The CDR3 has 14 amino acids. The germline gives CDR1 SGHRS, CDR2 YFSETQ. This clonotype appeared many times.

The clonotype comes from a human donor who donated a stem cell graft to a child with SCID. The source material was PBMCs from the stem cell graft donor, sampled from the stem cell graft. The chain has TRBV5-1 and TRBJ2-7, with D perhaps being TRBD1 or TRBD2 (5 bases each). In DNA form, the CDR3 reads TGCGCCAGCGGACGAGGGACGGCTCTCTACGAGCAGTACTTC. Amino acids: CASGRGTALYEQYF.